These 12 T cell receptor beta chains originate from one sample sequenced in a study of blood T cell repertoires in COVID-19. Libraries were prepared by immunoSEQ multiplex PCR; TCRdb keeps only in-frame clonotypes and omits some of them. Of a few hundred thousand clones in the sample, over 75% were seen once. Specimen: PBMCs or T cells enriched from blood (not recorded which). These receptors all come from a man younger than 45 who had recovered from COVID-19.

The rearrangement joins TRBV5-4 to TRBJ2-3; TRBD2 agrees at 8 bases. V was pared by 7 bases and J by 1 base, with 8 bases of the junction left unmatched. The CDR3 has 15 amino acids. Germline lookup yields CDR1 SGHNT and CDR2 YYREEE (reference sequence). The DNA for the CDR3 is TGTGCCAGCCGGTCCGGGACTAGGGGCACAGATACGCAGTATTTT. Translating it yields CASRSGTRGTDTQYF.

This chain joins TRBV30 and TRBJ1-2; no clear D. The V and J ends lost 0 bases and 1 base respectively, with 12 bases between them. Germline loops: CDR1 GTSNPN, CDR2 SVGIG (reference sequence). CDR3 length: 15 amino acids. The CDR3 reads CAWSVAPGHNYGYTF. DNA for the CDR3: TGTGCCTGGAGTGTAGCCCCCGGTCATAACTATGGCTACACCTTC.

This sequence joins TRBV15 and TRBJ1-5; TRBD1 is a possible D gene (5 bases). The CDR3 loop spans 15 amino acids. V was trimmed by 1 base and J by 4 bases, leaving 11 bases between them. Germline V gives CDR1 LNHNV, CDR2 YYDKDF (reference sequence). The CDR3 is CATSRGSGKNQPQHF. The CDR3 bases are TGTGCCACCAGCAGAGGGTCAGGGAAGAATCAGCCCCAGCATTTT.

The chain employs TRBV2 and TRBJ2-2; TRBD1 might be the D (6 bases). CDR3 length: 14 amino acids. CDR1 is SNHLY and CDR2 is FYNNEI in the germline V gene. Trimming removed 6 bases from V and 7 bases from J, with 15 bases in between. The chain's CDR3 is CASRSDRSHGELFF. DNA for the CDR3: TGTGCCAGCAGATCGGACAGATCGCACGGGGAGCTGTTTTTT.

This chain links TRBV27 with TRBJ2-6; 16 nucleotides match TRBD2. The CDR3 loop spans 20 amino acids. Per the germline V gene, CDR1 is MNHEY and CDR2 is SMNVEV (reference sequence). V was clipped by 6 bases and J by 2 bases; unmatched bases: 10. CDR3 nucleotide sequence: TGTGCCAGCAGCCGGAAGGGACTAGCGGGGGGGCTCCCTGGGGCCAACGTCCTGACTTTC. Translating gives CASSRKGLAGGLPGANVLTF.

The CDR3 loop reads CASSFKPGGANYEQYF. The DNA for the CDR3 is TGTGCCAGCAGTTTCAAGCCTGGCGGGGCAAACTACGAGCAGTACTTC. The chain links TRBV28 to TRBJ2-7; maybe TRBD2 (6 bases). The germline V gene has CDR1 MDHEN and CDR2 SYDVKM. V was trimmed by 3 bases and J by 3 bases, leaving 18 bases between them. There are 16 residues in the CDR3.

This clone was picked up a small number of times. J is TRBJ1-2 and V is TRBV27; tentative D call: TRBD1 (5 bases). Trimming took off 5 bases at V and 0 bases at J, with 10 bases between the two ends. The CDR3 extends over 14 amino acids. Germline assignment: CDR1 MNHEY and CDR2 SMNVEV (reference sequence). The CDR3 DNA reads TGTGCCAGCAGTCCACAGGACCCTAACTATGGCTACACCTTC. The encoded protein is CASSPQDPNYGYTF.

The chain carries TRBV10-3 and TRBJ1-2; no firm D call. Per germline, CDR1 ENHRY and CDR2 SYGVKD. The V and J ends lost 8 bases and 0 bases respectively, with 13 bases between them. This CDR3 region has 14 residues. This chain's CDR3 is CAIYTPSANYGYTF. CDR3 nucleotides: TGTGCCATCTACACCCCCTCAGCTAACTATGGCTACACCTTC.

This clone has just one count. This sequence joins TRBV6-5 and TRBJ2-1; 7 bases are a match to TRBD1. From germline, CDR1 is MNHEY and CDR2 SVGAGI. The CDR3 sequence is 14 residues long. V was clipped by 2 bases and J by 6 bases; unmatched bases: 4. Here the CDR3 reads CASSYRQGFNEQFF. In DNA form, the CDR3 reads TGTGCCAGCAGTTACCGACAGGGCTTCAATGAGCAGTTCTTC.

The chain carries TRBV3-1 (or the pseudogene TRBV3-2) and TRBJ1-1, with D perhaps matching TRBD1 (6 bases). CDR3 length: 14 amino acids. In germline, CDR1 is LGHDT, CDR2 YNNKEL (reference sequence). V lost 4 bases and J lost 0, with 9 bases in between. The CDR3 region is CASSPTGMNTEAFF. CDR3 DNA sequence: TGTGCCAGCAGCCCCACAGGGATGAACACTGAAGCTTTCTTT.

This chain uses TRBV7-8 with TRBJ2-5, with D possibly being TRBD1 (5 bases). Germline V gene lookup returns CDR1 SGHVS and CDR2 FQNEAQ. The CDR3 length is 16 residues. With 5 bases removed from V and 5 bases from J, the gap between germline ends came to 21 bases. CDR3 protein: CASSRARMKGSETQYF. The DNA of the CDR3 is TGTGCCAGCAGCCGGGCGCGTATGAAGGGGTCGGAGACCCAGTACTTC. The whole variable domain, filled in from reference TRBV7-8 and TRBJ2-5, reads GAGVSQSPRYKVAKRGQDVALRCDPISGHVSLFWYQQALGQGPEFLTYFQNEAQLDKSGLPSDRFFAERPEGSVSTLKIQRTQQEDSAVYLCASSRARMKGSETQYFGPGTRLLVL.

This chain connects TRBV4-3 to TRBJ1-1; 12 bases fit TRBD1. This CDR3 is 17 amino acids long. Trimming took 0 bases from V and 4 from J; bases not matched to a gene: 6. Germline CDR1 LGHNA, CDR2 YSLEER. CDR3 amino acids: CASSQEGQGALGTEAFF. In DNA, the CDR3 is TGCGCCAGCAGCCAAGAGGGACAGGGGGCTTTAGGCACTGAAGCTTTCTTT.